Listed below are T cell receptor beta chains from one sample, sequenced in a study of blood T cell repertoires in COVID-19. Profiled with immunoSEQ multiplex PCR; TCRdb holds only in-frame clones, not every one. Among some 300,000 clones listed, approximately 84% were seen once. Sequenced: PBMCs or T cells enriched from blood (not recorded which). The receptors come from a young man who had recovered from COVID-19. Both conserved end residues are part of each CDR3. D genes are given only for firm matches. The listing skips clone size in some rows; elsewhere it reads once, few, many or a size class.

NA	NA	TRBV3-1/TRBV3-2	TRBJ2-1	TGTGCCAGCAGCCAAGATCAGGGCAGGGACAATGAGCAGTTCTTC	CASSQDQGRDNEQFF
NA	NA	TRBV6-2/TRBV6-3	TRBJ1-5	TGTGCCAGCAGTTACGGGGGCCCTTATAGGCCCCAGCATTTT	CASSYGGPYRPQHF
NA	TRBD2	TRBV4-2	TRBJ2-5	TGTGCCAGCAGCCAAGAGAGGGGACTAGCGGGGGGGCCTGTCGAGACCCAGTACTTC	CASSQERGLAGGPVETQYF
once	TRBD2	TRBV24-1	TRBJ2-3	TGTGCCACCAGTGGCGCTGGGGAGGGGAGCACAGATACGCAGTATTTT	CATSGAGEGSTDTQYF
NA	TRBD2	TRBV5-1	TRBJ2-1	TGCGCCCGCAGCTCACGCGGGGGGGGCAGTGAGCAGTTCTTC	CARSSRGGGSEQFF
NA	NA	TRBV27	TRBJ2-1	TGTGCCAGCAGCTCTCCAGGCTACTCCTACAATGAGCAGTTCTTC	CASSSPGYSYNEQFF
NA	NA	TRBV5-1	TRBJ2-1	TGCGCCAGCAGCTTGGCGGCTAGCGAGTCCGGTGAGCAGTTCTTC	CASSLAASESGEQFF
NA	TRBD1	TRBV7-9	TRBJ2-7	TGTGCCAGCAGCGCCCGACAGGGCGACGAGCAGTACTTC	CASSARQGDEQYF
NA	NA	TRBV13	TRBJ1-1	TGTGCCAGCAGGGGAGTGACAGGCTTAACGGGGACTGAAGCTTTCTTT	CASRGVTGLTGTEAFF
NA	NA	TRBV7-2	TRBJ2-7	TGTGCCAGCACCGCCCGATGGGGGGAGAAGATCGAGCAGTACTTC	CASTARWGEKIEQYF
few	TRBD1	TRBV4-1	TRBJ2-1	TGCGCCAGCAGCCAACGTCCGTGGGGACAGGTGTACAATGAGCAGTTCTTC	CASSQRPWGQVYNEQFF
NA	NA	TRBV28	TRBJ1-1	TGTGCCAGCAGTCCATTAACAGGGCTGAACACTGAAGCTTTCTTT	CASSPLTGLNTEAFF
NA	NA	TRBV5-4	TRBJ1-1	TGTGCCAGCAGCTTCGGTGGGGAGATGAACACTGAAGCTTTCTTT	CASSFGGEMNTEAFF
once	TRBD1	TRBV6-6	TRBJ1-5	TGTGCCAGCAGAATCGACAGGGGTAGCAATCAGCCCCAGCATTTT	CASRIDRGSNQPQHF
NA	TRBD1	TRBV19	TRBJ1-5	TGTGCCAGTAGGACAGGGTTTATCAATCAGCCCCAGCATTTT	CASRTGFINQPQHF
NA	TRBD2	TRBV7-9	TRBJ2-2	TGTGCCAGCAGCTTAGATGCGGGAGGGAGCACCGGGGAGCTGTTTTTT	CASSLDAGGSTGELFF
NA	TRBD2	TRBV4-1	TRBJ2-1	TGCGCCAGCAGCTCTCAGACAGGGGGAGGACTAGCGGGGCACAATGAGCAGTTCTTC	CASSSQTGGGLAGHNEQFF
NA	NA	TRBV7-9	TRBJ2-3	TGTCTAGGTGAGAACGGGAGCGCAGATACGCAGTATTTT	CLGENGSADTQYF
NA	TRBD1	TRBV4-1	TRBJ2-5	TGCGCCAGCAGCCAAGACCGGACAGGCCGGGAGACCCAGTACTTC	CASSQDRTGRETQYF
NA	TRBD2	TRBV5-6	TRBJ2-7	TGTGCCAGCAGCTTGGGGTGGGCTAGCGGCTACGAGCAGTACTTC	CASSLGWASGYEQYF
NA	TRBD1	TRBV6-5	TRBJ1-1	TGTGCCAGCAGTTACGGTGACAGGGCCACTGAAGCTTTCTTT	CASSYGDRATEAFF
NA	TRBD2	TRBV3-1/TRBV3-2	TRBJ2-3	TGTGCCAGCAGCCAAGATGGGCTAGCGGGGGGAAATAGCACAGATACGCAGTATTTT	CASSQDGLAGGNSTDTQYF
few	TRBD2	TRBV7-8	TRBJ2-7	TGTGCCAGCAGCACCGGACTAGCGGGAGCCTACGAGCAGTACTTC	CASSTGLAGAYEQYF
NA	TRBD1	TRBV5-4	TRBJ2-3	TGTGCCAGCAGTGGCCGGGACAGAGTCACGAATACGCAGTATTTT	CASSGRDRVTNTQYF
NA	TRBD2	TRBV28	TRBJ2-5	TGTGCCAGCAGTCCATCTAGCGGGAGCCAAGAGACCCAGTACTTC	CASSPSSGSQETQYF
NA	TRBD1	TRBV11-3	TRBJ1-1	TGTGCCAGCAGCCTGTGGACAGGGGCCAACACTGAAGCTTTCTTT	CASSLWTGANTEAFF
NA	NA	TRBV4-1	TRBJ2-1	TGCGCCAGCAGCCAAGATGGCGGGGCGGGGAATGAGCAGTTCTTC	CASSQDGGAGNEQFF
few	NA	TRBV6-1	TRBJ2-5	TGTGCCAGCAGTGATTTAGTCCTCGAGACCCAGTACTTC	CASSDLVLETQYF
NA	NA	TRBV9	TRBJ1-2	TGTGCCAGCAGCGTAGGACAGGGCTACACCTTC	CASSVGQGYTF
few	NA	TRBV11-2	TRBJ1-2	TGTGCCAGCAGCCAGGGCTGGGATGGCTACACCTTC	CASSQGWDGYTF
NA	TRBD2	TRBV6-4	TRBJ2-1	TGTGCCAGCAGTGGGACTAGCGGCGGTGGCAATGAGCAGTTCTTC	CASSGTSGGGNEQFF
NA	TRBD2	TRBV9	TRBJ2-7	TGTGCCAGCAGCGCGGGGGGGGGCCACCCCTCCTACGAGCAGTACTTC	CASSAGGGHPSYEQYF
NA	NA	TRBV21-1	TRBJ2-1	TGTGCCAGCAGCAGGGCGGGGGAGGACAAGGGACGGGTCAATGAGCAGTTCTTC	CASSRAGEDKGRVNEQFF
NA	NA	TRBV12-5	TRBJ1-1	TGTGCTAGTGGTTTGGTAGCAGGAAACACTGAAGCTTTCTTT	CASGLVAGNTEAFF
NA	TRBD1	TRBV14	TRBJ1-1	TGTGCCAGCAGCCAGAAGACAGGGGGCAGGACTGAAGCTTTCTTT	CASSQKTGGRTEAFF
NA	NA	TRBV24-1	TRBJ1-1	TGTGCCACCAGGGAGGACAGCAGAACTGAAGCTTTCTTT	CATREDSRTEAFF
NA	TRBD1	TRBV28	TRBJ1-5	TGTGCCAGCAGTTCACAGGGGTTGGGCAATCAGCCCCAGCATTTT	CASSSQGLGNQPQHF
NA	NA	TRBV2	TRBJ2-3	TGTGCCAGCAGGTTCCTCAGTACAGATACGCAGTATTTT	CASRFLSTDTQYF
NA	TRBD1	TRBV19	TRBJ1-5	TGTGCCAGTAGTCCCGACAGGGTCGGGAATCAGCCCCAGCATTTT	CASSPDRVGNQPQHF
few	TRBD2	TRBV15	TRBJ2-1	TGTGCCACCAGCAGAGATCTCAGACTAGCGGGGACCAGCTCCTACAATGAGCAGTTCTTC	CATSRDLRLAGTSSYNEQFF
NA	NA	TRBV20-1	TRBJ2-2	TGCAGTGCTAGTTCGCGGGGTGGGCCCGGGGAGCTGTTTTTT	CSASSRGGPGELFF
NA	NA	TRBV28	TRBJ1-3	TGTGCCAGCAGAACGACAGTTAACACCATATATTTT	CASRTTVNTIYF
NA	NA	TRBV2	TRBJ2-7	TGTGCCAGCAGTCGTACTAACTTTCTATCCTACGAGCAGTACTTC	CASSRTNFLSYEQYF
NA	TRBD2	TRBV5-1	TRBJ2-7	TGCGCCAGCAGCTTCGGCCCTAGCGGGGGGTACGAGCAGTACTTC	CASSFGPSGGYEQYF
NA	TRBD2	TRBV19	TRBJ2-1	TGTGCCAGTAGTCATAGCGGGGGGCCAGATGAGCAGTTCTTC	CASSHSGGPDEQFF
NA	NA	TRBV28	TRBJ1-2	TGTGCCAGCAGCCCAGGGCAGGGGAACTATGGCTACACCTTC	CASSPGQGNYGYTF
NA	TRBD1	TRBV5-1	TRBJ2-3	TGCGCCAGCAGCTTGGCCGTGACAGGGGGCACAGATACGCAGTATTTT	CASSLAVTGGTDTQYF
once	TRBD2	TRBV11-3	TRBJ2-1	TGTGCCAGCAGCCTCTTAGCGGGAGAATCTGGTGAGCAGTTCTTC	CASSLLAGESGEQFF
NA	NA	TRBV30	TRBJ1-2	TGTGCCTGGAGCGAACAGCTACTCTATGGCTACACCTTC	CAWSEQLLYGYTF
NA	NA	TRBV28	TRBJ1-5	TGTGCCAGCAGTCGACTCGTTCAGCCCCAGCATTTT	CASSRLVQPQHF
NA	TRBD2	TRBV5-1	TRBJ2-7	TGCGCCAGCAGCCCCGTTAGCGGGACTGGCTCCTACGAGCAGTACTTC	CASSPVSGTGSYEQYF
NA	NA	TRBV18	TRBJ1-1	TGTGCCAGCTCACCGGTTATCCTACAGACGAACACTGAAGCTTTCTTT	CASSPVILQTNTEAFF
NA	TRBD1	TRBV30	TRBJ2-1	TGTGCCTGGGAGACCGGGACAGGTCGAAATGAGCAGTTCTTC	CAWETGTGRNEQFF
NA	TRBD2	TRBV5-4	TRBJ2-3	TGTGCCAGCAGCTTGGGGGCGGGGGGGCGTTCAGATACGCAGTATTTT	CASSLGAGGRSDTQYF